The TCR beta chain under discussion was sequenced for a study of CD8 T cells in Susac syndrome. General study results and limits: The study conceded that its TCR sequencing and HLA analysis involved relatively few individuals.

Negative isolation yielded CD4+ and CD8+ T cells, and FACS enriched TEMRA cells. With regard to this clonotype: Its antigen is undetermined.

Random hexamers were used to reverse transcribe the RNA input (about 0.5 to 1 ug). With immunoSEQ multiplex PCR, TCR beta CDR3 was amplified across 54 Vbeta and 13 Jbeta. In TCRdb, the immunoSEQ multiplex PCR reads were re-called with MiXCR into one record per CDR3 protein. The sample has hundreds of thousands of distinct CDR3 sequences, approximately 85% seen once; the top ten hold roughly 0.21%. The V and J ends lost 6 bases and 5 bases respectively, with 17 bases between them. This CDR3 has 14 amino acids. In germline, CDR1 is MNHEY, CDR2 SMNVEV (reference sequence). V is TRBV27 and J is TRBJ2-7; tentatively, D is TRBD1 (6 bases). Sequencing was carried out using CD8+ T cells from PBMCs. The receptor's source is a human donor with multiple sclerosis. CDR3 nucleotides: TGTGCCAGCAGAGGGGGATGGGGTAACCACGAGCAGTACTTC. Translating gives CASRGGWGNHEQYF.